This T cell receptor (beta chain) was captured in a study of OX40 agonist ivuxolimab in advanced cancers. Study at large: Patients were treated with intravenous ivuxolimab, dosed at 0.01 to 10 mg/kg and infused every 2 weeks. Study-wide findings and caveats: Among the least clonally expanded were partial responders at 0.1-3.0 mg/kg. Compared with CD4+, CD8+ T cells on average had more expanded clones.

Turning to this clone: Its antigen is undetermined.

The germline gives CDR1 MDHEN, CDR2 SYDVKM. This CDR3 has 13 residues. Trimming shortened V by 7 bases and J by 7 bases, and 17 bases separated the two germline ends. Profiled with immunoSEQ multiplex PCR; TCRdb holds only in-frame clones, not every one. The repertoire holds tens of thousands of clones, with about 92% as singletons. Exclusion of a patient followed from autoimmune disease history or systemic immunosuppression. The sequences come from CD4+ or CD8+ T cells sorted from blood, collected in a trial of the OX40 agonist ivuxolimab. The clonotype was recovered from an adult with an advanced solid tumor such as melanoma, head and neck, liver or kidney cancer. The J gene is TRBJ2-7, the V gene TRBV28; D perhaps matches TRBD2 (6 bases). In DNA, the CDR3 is TGTGCCAGCACCTCGGGGGACCTCTGGGAGCAGTACTTC. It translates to CASTSGDLWEQYF.